A single sample is the source of the 11 T cell receptor beta chains below, sequenced in a study of tissue T cells after allogeneic stem cell transplantation. Some clones are missing from TCRdb's copy, which holds only in-frame ones; the method was immunoSEQ multiplex PCR. The table lists about 140 clones, 60% to 85% of them singletons. The input for sequencing was ascending colon tissue, taken at autopsy. The receptors here all came from a female patient between 35 and 69 years old with steroid-refractory graft-versus-host disease after an allogeneic stem cell transplant. Among the T cells, some may be from the graft donor.

The chain carries TRBV3-1 (or the pseudogene TRBV3-2) and TRBJ1-6; TRBD1 might be the D (5 bases). From germline, CDR1 is LGHDT and CDR2 YNNKEL (reference sequence). Deletions cut 1 base from V and 6 bases from J, with 10 bases between. The CDR3 loop spans 15 amino acids. The CDR3 region is CASSQGGVLNSPLHF. The CDR3 DNA follows: TGTGCCAGCAGCCAAGGAGGGGTTCTTAATTCACCCCTCCACTTT.

The chain employs TRBV27 and TRBJ2-3, with TRBD2 matching 8 bases. The CDR3 spans 19 residues. The V and J ends lost 0 bases and 11 bases, in that order; junction bases with no gene match: 22. Germline V lookup: CDR1 MNHEY, CDR2 SMNVEV (reference sequence). CDR3 residues: CASSLSPDSSGGPVWRQYF. CDR3 sequence (DNA): TGTGCCAGCAGTTTATCCCCGGATTCAAGCGGGGGCCCTGTCTGGCGGCAGTATTTT.

The V gene is TRBV5-5, the J gene TRBJ1-5; no clear D. Germline V gene data show CDR1 as SGHKS and CDR2 as YYEKEE (reference sequence). CDR3 length equals 15 residues. Trimming pared 1 base from V and 0 bases from J, leaving 8 bases between. CDR3 bases: TGTGCCAGCAGCTTGAGACGGTATAGCAATCAGCCCCAGCATTTT. As protein: CASSLRRYSNQPQHF.

This clone was counted between two and nine times. The rearrangement joins TRBV5-4 to TRBJ2-3; D is possibly TRBD2 (5 bases). Trimming took 4 bases from V and 9 from J, leaving 12 bases between them. CDR1 and CDR2 from the germline V gene are SGHNT and YYREEE (reference sequence). The CDR3 runs to 12 residues. The CDR3 nucleotides are TGTGCCAGCAGCCGGGCGCCGGGGACGCAGTATTTT. It specifies CASSRAPGTQYF. The variable domain in full, completed from reference TRBV5-4 and TRBJ2-3, reads ETGVTQSPTHLIKTRGQQVTLRCSSQSGHNTVSWYQQALGQGPQFIFQYYREEENGRGNFPPRFSGLQFPNYSSELNVNALELDDSALYLCASSRAPGTQYFGPGTRLTVL.

This rearrangement joins TRBV19 to TRBJ2-7; D is unresolved. V lost 3 bases to trimming and J lost 2 bases, with 14 bases between them. The CDR3 spans 15 residues. CDR1 LNHDA and CDR2 SQIVND come from the germline V gene (reference sequence). The CDR3: CASSMRPSLPYEQYF. CDR3 in DNA: TGTGCCAGTAGTATGAGGCCTTCTCTTCCCTACGAGCAGTACTTC. The full variable domain, rest sourced from reference TRBV19 and TRBJ2-7, is DGGITQSPKYLFRKEGQNVTLSCEQNLNHDAMYWYRQDPGQGLRLIYYSQIVNDFQKGDIAEGYSVSREKKESFPLTVTSAQKNPTAFYLCASSMRPSLPYEQYFGPGTRLTVT.

This clone came up a few times. This sequence joins TRBV19 and TRBJ2-7; tentatively, D is TRBD2 (5 bases). With 3 bases removed from V and 0 bases from J, the gap between germline ends came to 9 bases. Germline V CDR1 and CDR2: LNHDA, SQIVND (reference sequence). The CDR3 extends over 14 amino acids. CDR3: CASSMVGSSYEQYF. CDR3 in DNA: TGTGCCAGTAGTATGGTTGGGAGCTCCTACGAGCAGTACTTC.

This clone was observed a handful of times. The chain couples TRBV5-1 to TRBJ1-2; 7 bases align to TRBD1. The CDR3 runs 16 residues. Per the germline V gene, CDR1 is SGHRS and CDR2 is YFSETQ. J lost 4 bases, V lost 0 bases, and 9 bases had no gene match. The DNA of the CDR3 is TGCGCCAGCAGCTTGGCAAAGGGACAGCTGCGCTATGGCTACACCTTC. It is translated as CASSLAKGQLRYGYTF.

On this clone: It is unclear where the CDR3 begins or ends on the DNA, so no DNA is shown, and the CDR3 is as TCRdb lists it. The rearrangement links TRBV12-2 to TRBJ2-2; the table's D call, TRBD2, was not checked against the DNA. TRBV12-2 is reported as a pseudogene. The CDR3 region is 18 residues in length, termini included. The CDR3 region is CASRYPCSSGRRTGELFF.

The rearrangement joins TRBV6-5 to TRBJ1-2, with no clear D. The V gene lost 6 bases and the J gene lost 1 base, with 9 bases spanning the gap. The germline gives CDR1 MNHEY, CDR2 SVGAGI. This CDR3 has 13 amino acids. The DNA for the CDR3 is TGTGCCAGCAGGTCCGCGGTTAACTATGGCTACACCTTC. This codes for CASRSAVNYGYTF.

The chain combines TRBV2 with TRBJ1-5; 7 bases are a match to TRBD1. Germline values: CDR1 SNHLY, CDR2 FYNNEI. V lost 7 bases and J lost 5; bases outside the gene matches: 11. This CDR3 has 15 residues. The CDR3 protein is CASTEADRPDQPQHF. CDR3 in DNA: TGTGCCAGCACCGAGGCGGACAGGCCAGATCAGCCCCAGCATTTT.

The gene calls are TRBV4-1 and TRBJ2-7; no clear D. Germline V gene lookup returns CDR1 MGHRA and CDR2 YSYEKL. This CDR3 has 15 amino acids. V was clipped by 0 bases and J by 3 bases, with 12 bases between them. This CDR3 is CASSQERQTYYEQYF. The CDR3 nucleotides are TGCGCCAGCAGCCAAGAAAGGCAGACCTACTACGAGCAGTACTTC.